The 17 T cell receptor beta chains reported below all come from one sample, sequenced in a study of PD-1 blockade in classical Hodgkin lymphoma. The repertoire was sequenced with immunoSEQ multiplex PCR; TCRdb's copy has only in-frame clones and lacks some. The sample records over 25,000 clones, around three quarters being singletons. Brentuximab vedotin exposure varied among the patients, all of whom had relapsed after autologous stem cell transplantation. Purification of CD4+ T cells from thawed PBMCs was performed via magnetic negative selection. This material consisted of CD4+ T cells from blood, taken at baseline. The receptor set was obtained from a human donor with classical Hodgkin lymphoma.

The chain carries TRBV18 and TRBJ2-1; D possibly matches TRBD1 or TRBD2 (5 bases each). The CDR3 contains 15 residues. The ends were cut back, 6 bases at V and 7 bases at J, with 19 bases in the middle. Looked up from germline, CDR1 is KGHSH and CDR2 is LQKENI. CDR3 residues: CASSPTWAGANEQFF. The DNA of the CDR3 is TGTGCCAGCTCCCCGACTTGGGCCGGGGCTAATGAGCAGTTCTTC.

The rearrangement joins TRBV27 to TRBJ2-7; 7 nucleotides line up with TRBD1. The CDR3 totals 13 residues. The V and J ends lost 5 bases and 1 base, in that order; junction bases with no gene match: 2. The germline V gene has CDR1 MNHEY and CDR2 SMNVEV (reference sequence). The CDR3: CASSGTVSYEQYF. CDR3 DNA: TGTGCCAGCAGTGGGACAGTATCCTACGAGCAGTACTTC.

The CDR3 DNA is TGTGCCAGCAGCTCACCGGGACAGGGAGACGAGACCCAGTACTTC. This translates into CASSSPGQGDETQYF. The chain is built from TRBV7-3 and TRBJ2-5; TRBD1 matches at 9 bases. Losses at the gene ends were 4 bases for V and 5 bases for J; bases not matched to a gene: 8. This CDR3 spans 15 amino acids. Looked up from germline, CDR1 is SGHTA and CDR2 is FQGTGA. Full variable domain (remainder filled in from reference TRBV7-3 and TRBJ2-5): GAGVSQTPSNKVTEKGKYVELRCDPISGHTALYWYRQSLGQGPEFLIYFQGTGAADDSGLPNDRFFAVRPEGSVSTLKIQRTERGDSAVYLCASSSPGQGDETQYFGPGTRLLVL.

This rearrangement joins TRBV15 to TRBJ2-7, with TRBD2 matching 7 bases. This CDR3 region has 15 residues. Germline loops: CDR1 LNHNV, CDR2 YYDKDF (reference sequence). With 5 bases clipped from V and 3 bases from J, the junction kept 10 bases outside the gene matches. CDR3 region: CATSWLADTYYEQYF. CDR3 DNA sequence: TGTGCCACCAGCTGGCTAGCGGACACCTACTACGAGCAGTACTTC.

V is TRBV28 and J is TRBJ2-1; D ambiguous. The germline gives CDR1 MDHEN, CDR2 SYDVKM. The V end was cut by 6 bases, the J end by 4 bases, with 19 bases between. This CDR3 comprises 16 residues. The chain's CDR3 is CASSTLRYSRYNEQFF. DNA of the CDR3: TGTGCCAGCAGCACCCTCCGGTATTCGAGGTACAATGAGCAGTTCTTC. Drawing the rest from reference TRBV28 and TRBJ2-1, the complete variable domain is DVKVTQSSRYLVKRTGEKVFLECVQDMDHENMFWYRQDPGLGLRLIYFSYDVKMKEKGDIPEGYSVSREKKERFSLILESASTNQTSMYLCASSTLRYSRYNEQFFGPGTRLTVL.

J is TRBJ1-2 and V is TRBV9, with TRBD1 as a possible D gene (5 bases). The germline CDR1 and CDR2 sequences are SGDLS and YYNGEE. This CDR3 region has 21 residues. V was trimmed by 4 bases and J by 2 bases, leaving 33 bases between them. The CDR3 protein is CASSRSVGRGVVRDVNYGYTF. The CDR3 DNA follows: TGTGCCAGCAGCCGAAGCGTAGGCCGAGGGGTGGTGAGGGACGTAAACTATGGCTACACCTTC.

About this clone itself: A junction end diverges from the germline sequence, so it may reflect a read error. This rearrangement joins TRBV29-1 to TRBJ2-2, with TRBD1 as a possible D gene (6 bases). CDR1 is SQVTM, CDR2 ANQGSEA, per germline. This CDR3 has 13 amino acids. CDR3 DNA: TGCAGCATTGACAGGTCGGGCACCGGGGAGCTGTTTTTT. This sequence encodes CSIDRSGTGELFF.

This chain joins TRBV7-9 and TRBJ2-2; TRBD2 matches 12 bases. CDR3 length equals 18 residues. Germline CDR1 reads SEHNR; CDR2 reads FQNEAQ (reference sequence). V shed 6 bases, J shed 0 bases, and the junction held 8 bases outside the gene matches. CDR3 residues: CASRAPASGGANTGELFF. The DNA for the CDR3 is TGTGCCAGCAGGGCCCCAGCTAGCGGGGGGGCGAACACCGGGGAGCTGTTTTTT.

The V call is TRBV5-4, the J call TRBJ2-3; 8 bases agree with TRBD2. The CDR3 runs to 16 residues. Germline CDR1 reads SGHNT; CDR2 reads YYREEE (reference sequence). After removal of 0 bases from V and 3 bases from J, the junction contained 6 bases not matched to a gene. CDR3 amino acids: CASSLVAGRGTDTQYF. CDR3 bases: TGTGCCAGCAGCTTGGTAGCGGGACGAGGGACAGATACGCAGTATTTT.

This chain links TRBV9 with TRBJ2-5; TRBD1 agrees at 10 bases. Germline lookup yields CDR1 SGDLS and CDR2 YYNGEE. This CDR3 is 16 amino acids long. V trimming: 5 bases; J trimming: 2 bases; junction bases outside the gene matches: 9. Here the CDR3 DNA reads TGTGCCAGCAGTGTGGGGACAGGGGTCCATCAAGAGACCCAGTACTTC. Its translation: CASSVGTGVHQETQYF.

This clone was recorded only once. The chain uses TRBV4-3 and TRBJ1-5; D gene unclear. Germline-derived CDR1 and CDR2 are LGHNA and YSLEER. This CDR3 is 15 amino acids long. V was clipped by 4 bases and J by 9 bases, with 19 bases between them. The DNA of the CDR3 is TGCGCCAGCAGCCCAACCCTCCTACCGGGCGGGCCCCAGCATTTT. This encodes CASSPTLLPGGPQHF.

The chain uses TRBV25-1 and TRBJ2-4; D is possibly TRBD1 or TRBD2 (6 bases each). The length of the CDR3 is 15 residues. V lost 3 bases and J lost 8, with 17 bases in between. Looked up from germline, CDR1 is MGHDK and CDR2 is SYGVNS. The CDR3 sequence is CASSDGGRRRDIQYF. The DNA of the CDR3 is TGTGCCAGCAGTGACGGGGGCAGGAGGAGGGACATTCAGTACTTC.

In DNA, the CDR3 is TGTGCCAGCAGCCCCGGACTTCTGAACACTGAAGCTTTCTTT. This codes for CASSPGLLNTEAFF. The chain joins TRBV7-2 to TRBJ1-1; D gene ambiguous. The germline V gene encodes CDR1 SGHTA and CDR2 FQGNSA. V was trimmed by 5 bases and J by 0 bases, leaving 10 bases between them. This CDR3 contains 14 residues.

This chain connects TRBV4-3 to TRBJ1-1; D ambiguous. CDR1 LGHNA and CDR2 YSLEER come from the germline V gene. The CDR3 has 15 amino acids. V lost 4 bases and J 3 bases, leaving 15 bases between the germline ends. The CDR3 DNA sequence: TGCGCCAGCAGCCTCTCCTACTCGGTTTACACTGAAGCTTTCTTT. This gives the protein CASSLSYSVYTEAFF.

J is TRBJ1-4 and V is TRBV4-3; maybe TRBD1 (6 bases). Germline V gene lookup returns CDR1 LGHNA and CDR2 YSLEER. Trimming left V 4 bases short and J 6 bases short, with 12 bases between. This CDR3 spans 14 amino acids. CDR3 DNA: TGCGCCAGCAGCCCGCAGGGGATGGATGAAAAACTGTTTTTT. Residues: CASSPQGMDEKLFF.

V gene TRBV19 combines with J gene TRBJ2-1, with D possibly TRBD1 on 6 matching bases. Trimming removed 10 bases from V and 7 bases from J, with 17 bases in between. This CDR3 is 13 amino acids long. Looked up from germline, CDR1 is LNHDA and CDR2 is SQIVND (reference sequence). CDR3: CANKSDRINEQFF. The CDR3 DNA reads TGTGCCAACAAGTCTGACAGGATTAATGAGCAGTTCTTC.

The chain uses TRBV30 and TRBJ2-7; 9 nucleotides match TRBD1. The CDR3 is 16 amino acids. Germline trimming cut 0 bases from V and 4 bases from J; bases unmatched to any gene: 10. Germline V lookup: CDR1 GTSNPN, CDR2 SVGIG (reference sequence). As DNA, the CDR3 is TGTGCCTGGAGTGTCCCCACCGGGACAGGGACTTACGAGCAGTACTTC. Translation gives CAWSVPTGTGTYEQYF. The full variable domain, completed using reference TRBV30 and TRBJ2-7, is SQTIHQWPATLVQPVGSPLSLECTVEGTSNPNLYWYRQAAGRGLQLLFYSVGIGQISSEVPQNLSASRPQDRQFILSSKKLLLSDSGFYLCAWSVPTGTGTYEQYFGPGTRLTVT.